This T cell receptor (beta chain) was sequenced for a study of blood T cell repertoires in COVID-19. Study overall: Some COVID-19 samples were acute and others convalescent; all came from the United States, Italy and Spain.

Authors' processing steps: Estimates of nucleated cell counts were drawn from the amplification of reference gene primers. Assay: immunoSEQ multiplex PCR; the TCRdb copy retains only in-frame clones and omits some. D and trimming were read from the DNA, whereas the V and J calls and clone size are those reported in that table. The sample has fewer than 90,000 clones, 90% to 95% seen once. The specimen sequenced was peripheral blood. This clonotype originated in a human donor with active COVID-19. The donor label of this sample is uncertain.

The CDR3 nucleotides are TGTGCCATCCAAGGCGGGGGGGCTGGTGAGCAGTTCTTC. This encodes CAIQGGGAGEQFF. V is TRBV12-3 or TRBV12-4 and J is TRBJ2-1; TRBD2 matches 9 bases. J gave up 9 bases and V 10 bases, and 10 bases lay outside the gene matches. CDR3 size: 13 residues.